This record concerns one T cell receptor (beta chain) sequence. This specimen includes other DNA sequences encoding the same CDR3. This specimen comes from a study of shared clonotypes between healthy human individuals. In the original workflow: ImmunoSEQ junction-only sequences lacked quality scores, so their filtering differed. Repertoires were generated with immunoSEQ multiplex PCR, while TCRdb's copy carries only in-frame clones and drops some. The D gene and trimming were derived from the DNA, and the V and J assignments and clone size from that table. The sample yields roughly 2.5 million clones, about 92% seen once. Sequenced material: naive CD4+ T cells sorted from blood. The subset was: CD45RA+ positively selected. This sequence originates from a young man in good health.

The CDR3 protein is CASSPRPEAYEQYF. In DNA, the CDR3 is TGTGCCAGCTCACCACGCCCCGAGGCCTACGAGCAGTACTTC. The genes are TRBV18 and TRBJ2-7, with D unresolved. The CDR3 contains 14 residues. Germline V gene lookup returns CDR1 KGHSH and CDR2 LQKENI. Trimming took 1 base from V and 2 from J, leaving 9 bases between them.